This T cell receptor beta chain was sequenced during a study of shared clonotypes between healthy human individuals. Sequenced by immunoSEQ multiplex PCR; TCRdb stores in-frame clones only, minus some. In the table there are around 510,000 clones, about 96% of which are singletons. The junction had 12 bases not matched to a gene; V was cut back by 5 bases and J by 6 bases. The germline V gene has CDR1 SGHTA and CDR2 FQGNSA. This CDR3 region has 17 residues. The sequence derives from a woman aged 25 to 39 in good health. The chain recombines TRBV7-2 with TRBJ2-6; 8 positions agree with TRBD2. Source material: naive CD4+ T cells sorted from blood. As to subset: CD45RA+ positively selected. DNA for the CDR3: TGTGCCAGCAGCCCCTTCGGGGGGGCGCGTGTGGCCAACGTCCTGACTTTC. As protein: CASSPFGGARVANVLTF. Combining the CDR3 with reference TRBV7-2 and TRBJ2-6 gives the whole variable domain GAGVSQSPSNKVTEKGKDVELRCDPISGHTALYWYRQSLGQGLEFLIYFQGNSAPDKSGLPSDRFSAERTGGSVSTLTIQRTQQEDSAVYLCASSPFGGARVANVLTFGAGSRLTVL.